This is a list of T cell receptor beta chains from one sample in a study of CD8+ T cells in alopecia areata. Sequenced by immunoSEQ multiplex PCR; TCRdb stores in-frame clones only, minus some. This table has about 200,000 clones, more than 55% appearing once. The material sequenced was CD4+ T cells sorted from blood, taken around week 50, from a patient treated with tofacitinib. These receptors were collected from a human donor with alopecia areata. Both conserved end residues are trimmed from each CDR3. Fields, in order: CDR3 protein, V gene, CDR3 length, J gene.

ASSPGLLPLYGYT | TRBV25-1 | 13 | TRBJ1-2
ASSPGPDGTEAF | TRBV28 | 12 | TRBJ1-1
SAGGQGASTGELF | TRBV29-1 | 13 | TRBJ2-2
ASSLHSGNSYEQY | TRBV7-9 | 13 | TRBJ2-7
ASSERPSGATDTQY | TRBV2 | 14 | TRBJ2-3
SARIDYGYT | TRBV20-1 | 9 | TRBJ1-2
ASNRQGGETQY | TRBV11-2 | 11 | TRBJ2-5
ASSVGQGNYGYT | TRBV9 | 12 | TRBJ1-2
SAVGGETQY | TRBV20-1 | 9 | TRBJ2-5
SVVGDRTEAF | TRBV29-1 | 10 | TRBJ1-1
SVAGGRGYEQF | TRBV29-1 | 11 | TRBJ2-1
ASRRTGKNTGELF | TRBV19 | 13 | TRBJ2-2
ASSLTVTGELF | TRBV7-3 | 11 | TRBJ2-2
ASSPEPGGTQY | TRBV5-1 | 11 | TRBJ2-3